The 14 T cell receptor beta chains given below trace back to one sample, sequenced in a study of cytomegalovirus exposure and HLA in healthy donors (dated by TCRdb to the late 2010s). Receptors were amplified or captured by the immunoSEQ multiplex PCR assay. The multiplex PCR relied on a mix of 60 forward primers for TCR Vbeta segments and 13 reverse primers for TCR Jbeta segments. Entries here come from immuneACCESS through TCRdb and include only in-frame sequences with V and J called. Some clones fail to appear in such tables; in the studies checked, an unresolved V gene covers under half of the shortfall, and the cause of the remainder is unknown. The sample contains under 100,000 clones, about 70% of them found a single time. The ten largest account for around 2.9% of the sample. The sample taken for sequencing was PBMCs. The receptor set was obtained from a man between 40 and 49 years old in good health and CMV-seronegative.

The rearrangement links TRBV6-4 to TRBJ2-2; D is perhaps TRBD2 (6 bases). Deletions cut 7 bases from V and 3 bases from J, with 18 bases between. The CDR3 is 16 residues long. CDR1 and CDR2 from the germline V gene are MRHNA and SNTAGT. CDR3 region: CASNIRPPGDTGELFF. The CDR3 coding sequence is TGTGCCAGCAATATCCGACCCCCGGGGGACACCGGGGAGCTGTTTTTT.

The chain links TRBV7-3 to TRBJ1-1; D is uncertain. CDR3 length: 15 amino acids. CDR1 is SGHTA, CDR2 FQGTGA, per germline. V was trimmed by 0 bases and J by 2 bases, leaving 10 bases between them. The CDR3 sequence is CASSLTLAVNTEAFF. The CDR3 DNA follows: TGTGCCAGCAGCTTAACGTTAGCGGTTAACACTGAAGCTTTCTTT. The full variable domain, completed using reference TRBV7-3 and TRBJ1-1, is GAGVSQTPSNKVTEKGKYVELRCDPISGHTALYWYRQSLGQGPEFLIYFQGTGAADDSGLPNDRFFAVRPEGSVSTLKIQRTERGDSAVYLCASSLTLAVNTEAFFGQGTRLTVV.

The J gene is TRBJ2-1, the V gene TRBV6-5; D remains unclear. V shed 1 base and J shed 0 bases, with 7 bases lying between them. The germline V gene has CDR1 MNHEY and CDR2 SVGAGI. The CDR3 covers 15 residues. CDR3: CASSYLPSSYNEQFF. CDR3 DNA sequence: TGTGCCAGCAGTTACTTGCCTAGCTCCTACAATGAGCAGTTCTTC.

This clone was seen a handful of times. The rearrangement joins TRBV12-5 to TRBJ2-1; a weak D match, TRBD2 (7 bases). V was clipped by 0 bases and J by 4 bases, with 16 bases between them. Germline CDR1 LGHNT, CDR2 FRNRAP. The CDR3 contains 17 residues. The CDR3 region is CASGLVLGGGMYNEQFF. CDR3 DNA sequence: TGTGCTAGTGGTTTGGTACTAGGGGGGGGGATGTACAATGAGCAGTTCTTC.

J is TRBJ1-2 and V is TRBV30; D call uncertain. There are 10 residues in the CDR3. Deletions cut 3 bases from V and 9 bases from J, with 8 bases between. Germline V gene lookup returns CDR1 GTSNPN and CDR2 SVGIG (reference sequence). CDR3 in DNA: TGTGCCTGGAGAACAGTTAGCTACACCTTC. Residues: CAWRTVSYTF.

This clone was seen a handful of times. Within the sample, other DNA sequences also encode this same CDR3. This chain connects TRBV2 to TRBJ2-5, with TRBD1 matching 9 bases. The CDR3 is 16 amino acids. The V gene's germline CDR1 is SNHLY and CDR2 FYNNEI. J gave up 4 bases and V 8 bases, and 14 bases lay outside the gene matches. CDR3 sequence: CASAAGQGGFVETQYF. The CDR3 DNA follows: TGTGCCAGCGCTGCGGGACAGGGTGGATTTGTAGAGACCCAGTACTTC.

The chain employs TRBV5-1 and TRBJ1-4; 7 nucleotides line up with TRBD1. Unmatched junction bases numbered 6, after V lost 4 bases and J lost 3 bases. Germline V CDR1 and CDR2: SGHRS, YFSETQ. CDR3 length: 15 amino acids. CDR3 sequence reads: CASSPRQGSNEKLFF. CDR3 coding DNA: TGCGCCAGCAGCCCCCGACAGGGCTCTAATGAAAAACTGTTTTTT. The full variable domain, in which reference TRBV5-1 and TRBJ1-4 provide the parts outside the CDR3, is KAGVTQTPRYLIKTRGQQVTLSCSPISGHRSVSWYQQTPGQGLQFLFEYFSETQRNKGNFPGRFSGRQFSNSRSEMNVSTLELGDSALYLCASSPRQGSNEKLFFGSGTQLSVL.

CDR3 amino acids: CASSLGGLAGDYEQYF. CDR3 DNA: TGTGCCAGCAGCTTAGGGGGACTAGCGGGGGATTACGAGCAGTACTTC. The chain uses TRBV7-8 and TRBJ2-7, with 14 bases fitting TRBD2. V lost 1 base to trimming and J lost 4 bases; unmatched junction nucleotides: 3. CDR1 is SGHVS and CDR2 is FQNEAQ in the germline V gene. CDR3 size: 16 residues.

The CDR3 here is CASSEGGSDYEQYF. CDR3 DNA: TGTGCCAGCAGTGAAGGGGGCTCGGACTACGAGCAGTACTTC. This chain uses TRBV6-1 with TRBJ2-7; D might be TRBD1 (5 bases). Trimming removed 1 base from V and 3 bases from J, with 10 bases in between. The germline gives CDR1 MNHNS, CDR2 SASEGT. This CDR3 contains 14 residues.

This clone was seen only once. This sequence joins TRBV6-6 and TRBJ1-5, with TRBD1 matching over 8 bases. This CDR3 contains 15 residues. Germline V gene lookup returns CDR1 MNHNY and CDR2 SVGAGI (reference sequence). V trimming: 2 bases; J trimming: 2 bases; junction bases outside the gene matches: 2. CDR3 bases: TGTGCCAGCAGTTACGACAGGGGCGGCAATCAGCCCCAGCATTTT. This gives the protein CASSYDRGGNQPQHF.

This clone has just one count. The chain uses TRBV19 and TRBJ1-2; 10 bases line up with TRBD1. This CDR3 is 17 amino acids long. Germline V gives CDR1 LNHDA, CDR2 SQIVND (reference sequence). Unmatched junction bases numbered 15, after V lost 3 bases and J lost 8 bases. The CDR3 region has the DNA TGTGCCAGTAGTATGACCCCCCAGACAGGGGGCTGGAAAGGCTACACCTTC. It codes for CASSMTPQTGGWKGYTF. Filled out from reference TRBV19 and TRBJ1-2, the complete variable domain reads DGGITQSPKYLFRKEGQNVTLSCEQNLNHDAMYWYRQDPGQGLRLIYYSQIVNDFQKGDIAEGYSVSREKKESFPLTVTSAQKNPTAFYLCASSMTPQTGGWKGYTFGSGTRLTVV.

The V and J genes are TRBV4-1 and TRBJ2-3, with a possible D match to TRBD1 (6 bases). The CDR3 runs 16 residues. CDR1 is MGHRA, CDR2 YSYEKL, per germline. Trimming took 1 base from V and 0 from J, leaving 11 bases between them. CDR3 DNA: TGCGCCAGCAGCCAAGCGGGCAGGGGAAGCACAGATACGCAGTATTTT. It specifies CASSQAGRGSTDTQYF.

This chain joins TRBV11-2 and TRBJ1-5; 12 bases are a match to TRBD1. This CDR3 has 15 amino acids. CDR1 is SGHAT, CDR2 FQNNGV, per germline. Trimming cost V 6 bases and J 6 bases; bases outside gene matches: 6. The CDR3 DNA sequence: TGTGCCAGCAGGTTGGGGGACAGGGGGCGTCAGCCCCAGCATTTT. Its protein product is CASRLGDRGRQPQHF.

On this clone itself: At the DNA level, this CDR3 is encoded by other sequences in the same sample as well. The V and J genes are TRBV9 and TRBJ1-1; 8 nucleotides match TRBD1. The CDR3 is made up of 16 amino acids. The germline CDR1 and CDR2 sequences are SGDLS and YYNGEE. The junction had 9 bases not matched to a gene; V was cut back by 3 bases and J by 2 bases. The CDR3 spells CASSELTGTGNTEAFF. The CDR3 DNA sequence: TGTGCCAGCAGCGAGCTAACTGGGACAGGTAACACTGAAGCTTTCTTT.